This T cell receptor (beta chain) is from a study of spatial heterogeneity in lung cancer. Time point reported: sample taken at primary tumor resection. Each CDR3 protein gets one entry after TCRdb re-called the 5' RACE reads with MiXCR. Here the sample spans about 40,000 distinct CDR3 sequences, roughly 4.9% being singletons. The CDR3 runs 18 residues. J gave up 2 bases and V 2 bases, and 8 bases lay outside the gene matches. Germline assignment: CDR1 MNHEY and CDR2 SVGEGT. This clonotype was obtained from a female donor with early-stage non-small cell lung cancer. Here the sequenced sample was PBMCs, taken at surgery. V and J are TRBV6-2 or TRBV6-3 and TRBJ2-7; 14 bases are shared with TRBD2. Written as DNA, the CDR3 is TGTGCCAGCAGTTACCGCCAGACTAGCGGGGGGGATACCTACGAGCAGTACTTC. It codes for CASSYRQTSGGDTYEQYF.